This is a list of T cell receptor beta chains from one sample in a study of blood T cell repertoires in COVID-19. Method: immunoSEQ multiplex PCR; TCRdb's copy keeps in-frame clones and lacks some. This table holds approximately 270,000 clones, almost 90% found once. Sequencing was performed on peripheral blood. All receptors derive from a man older than 75 with acute or convalescent COVID-19. Both conserved end residues are trimmed from each CDR3. A row's size may be missing; if present it is once, few, many or a size class.

- TRBJ2-2 TRBV5-1 ASSLPGGNTGELF
once TRBJ1-2 TRBV29-1 SVQGARMGGYT
- TRBJ2-5 TRBV7-2 ASSTGLAGGRETQY
- TRBJ1-2 TRBV5-1 ASSDPPSGYT
- TRBJ1-1 TRBV27 ASSFRIQGWNTEAF
- TRBJ2-5 TRBV2 ASRGLAGSLGTQY
- TRBJ1-1 TRBV10-3 AISQARENTEAF
- TRBJ2-2 TRBV10-2 AILRDAQRELF
- TRBJ1-1 TRBV7-8 ASSLGGGSEAF
- TRBJ2-5 TRBV9 ASSVEWQFQETQY
few TRBJ2-5 TRBV5-1 ASSLSRVQETQY
- TRBJ2-1 TRBV28 ASRGTGVSGKF
- TRBJ1-1 TRBV5-1 ASSPRDRGLWDTEAF
- TRBJ2-1 TRBV11-3 ASSFGLAGQGNEQF
- TRBJ1-5 TRBV28 ASRLKRGGSSNQPQH
once TRBJ1-5 TRBV4-1 ASSQEDRAYQPQH
- TRBJ1-6 TRBV10-3 AISPQQGSDSPLH